Listed below are T cell receptor beta chains from one sample, sequenced in a study of Graves' ophthalmopathy and Graves' hyperthyroidism. TCRdb independently ran MiXCR on the multiplex PCR reads; one entry per CDR3 protein. This sample yields 450,000 to 600,000 distinct CDR3 sequences, of which under 45% are seen a single time; about 4% belongs to the top ten. The sequenced material came from peripheral blood or thyroid tissue (not recorded which). These receptors were obtained from an adult man with Graves' hyperthyroidism. Both conserved end residues are part of each CDR3. A D gene is named only where the DNA matches it firmly. Rows may omit the clone size; those that give it use once, few, many or a size class.

V	D	J	size	CDR3
TRBV2	.	TRBJ1-4	many	CASNGGGEKLFF
TRBV10-3	.	TRBJ2-6	once	CAISEYQDGYSGANVLTF
TRBV20-1	TRBD2	TRBJ2-7	many	CSALFSTSTDEQYF
TRBV19	TRBD1	TRBJ2-5	.	CASSIETGFEETQYF
TRBV20-1	.	TRBJ2-3	.	CSAGGPTSTDTQYF
TRBV5-8	.	TRBJ2-5	many	CASSLSELETQYF
TRBV29-1	.	TRBJ1-3	.	CSGRQGLSGNTIYF
TRBV28	TRBD1	TRBJ1-2	.	CASLSETGGVRAGYTF
TRBV6-5	.	TRBJ2-2	.	CASRWTGELFF
TRBV6-5	TRBD1	TRBJ1-4	.	CASSESAGGFEKLFF
TRBV29-1	.	TRBJ2-7	once	CSVHPGSGSYEQYF
TRBV12-3/TRBV12-4	.	TRBJ2-2	many	CASSLARVDTGELFF
TRBV7-2	.	TRBJ1-2	.	CASSLAQGRRWYTF
TRBV9	.	TRBJ2-5	many	CASQGIGSAETQYF
TRBV2	.	TRBJ1-2	many	CASSVGPPDGYTF
TRBV20-1	TRBD1	TRBJ2-5	few	CSATGTASETQYF
TRBV2	.	TRBJ1-2	.	CASSGGTAILNGYTF
TRBV7-2	.	TRBJ2-2	.	CASSLLPNTGELYF
TRBV9	.	TRBJ1-6	.	CASSVDPTHRALNSPLHF
TRBV29-1	.	TRBJ2-3	many	CSVVTQSTDTQYF
TRBV27	TRBD1	TRBJ1-1	.	CASRLRDRGAEAFF
TRBV20-1	TRBD2	TRBJ2-2	.	CSANLAGGPGPGELFF
TRBV7-3	TRBD1	.	.	CASSPGQGADTQYF
TRBV7-2	TRBD2	TRBJ2-7	.	CASSQEGEGMGEQYF
TRBV29-1	.	TRBJ1-1	.	CSPGGNTEAFF
TRBV30	.	TRBJ1-2	.	CAWSPLLSGAGYTF
TRBV6-5	.	TRBJ2-5	few	CASSQQGETQYF
TRBV20-1	TRBD1	TRBJ1-1	many	CSARDRSRTGGFRDTEAFF
TRBV5-1	.	TRBJ1-5	many	CASSLEGDHQPQHF
TRBV7-8	TRBD1	TRBJ1-2	many	CASSLARTGGYGYTF
TRBV5-4	.	TRBJ1-3	few	CASSLGHRNSGNTIYF
TRBV4-2	.	TRBJ1-2	many	CASSQARAPGYTF
TRBV10-3	.	TRBJ1-6	many	CAISERAADSPLHF
TRBV27	TRBD1	TRBJ1-5	.	CASRTQGVSNQPQHF
TRBV7-9	TRBD1	TRBJ1-6	.	CASSLGTGRGSPPHF
TRBV7-2	TRBD1	TRBJ1-4	.	CASSLAGGQLSNEKLFF
TRBV7-8	TRBD2	TRBJ2-7	.	CASSPTTTSGSVYEQYF
TRBV20-1	.	TRBJ1-1	.	CSASMVASGVGTEAFF
TRBV7-6	.	TRBJ1-2	.	CASSTRGYGYTF
TRBV19	TRBD1	TRBJ2-7	few	CATGDSSYEQYF
TRBV5-8	.	TRBJ1-2	many	CASSLRPHYGYTF
TRBV4-2	.	TRBJ2-5	.	CASSQVAEQETQYF
TRBV20-1	TRBD2	TRBJ2-5	many	CSARDAKLAGGETQYF
TRBV29-1	.	TRBJ2-3	few	CSVDGLSSTDTQYF
TRBV19	.	TRBJ2-5	many	CASSIGTQETQYF
TRBV24-1	TRBD1	TRBJ2-2	many	CATSDFQGAHTGELFF
TRBV29-1	TRBD1	TRBJ1-4	.	CSVRDRGDTKKLFF
TRBV25-1	TRBD1	TRBJ1-1	.	CANGGRTGGTNTEAFF
TRBV7-9	TRBD2	TRBJ2-1	.	CASSKSGGAGYEQFF
TRBV10-3	.	TRBJ1-1	.	CAISESWEKAFF
TRBV10-3	TRBD1	TRBJ2-1	.	CAISNDRGQDNEQFF
TRBV3-1	.	TRBJ2-5	.	CASSQDYRSHVTQYF
TRBV10-3	.	TRBJ1-6	.	CAIRASPGSPLHF
TRBV28	.	TRBJ1-5	few	CASSPSREGSNQPQHF
TRBV7-2	TRBD2	TRBJ2-2	many	CASSPRTSGTHTGELFF
TRBV2	.	TRBJ2-7	.	CASSWDRDERYF
TRBV7-3	.	TRBJ2-7	.	CASGLGGSYEQYF